Described below is a single TCR beta chain sequence and its context. Antigen unknown. This specimen belongs to a study of shared clonotypes between healthy human individuals. Study background: In total, the donors were two women and a few men aged 18 to 49.

Study results and caveats: Tissues were not sampled, only blood, and their repertoires likely differ.

Some clones are missing from TCRdb's copy, which holds only in-frame ones; the method was immunoSEQ multiplex PCR. The repertoire holds approximately 2.5 million clones, with 93% as singletons. V was pared by 1 base and J by 5 bases, with 10 bases of the junction left unmatched. Per the germline V gene, CDR1 is SEHNR and CDR2 is FQNEAQ (reference sequence). The CDR3 is made up of 17 amino acids. The specimen was naive CD4+ T cells from PBMCs. This sample's subset: CD45RA+ positively selected. This chain uses TRBV7-9 with TRBJ1-2; 10 bases align to TRBD1. The sequence was obtained from a man younger than 35 in good health. Some clones in this sample may be carry-over from other donors' samples. CDR3 DNA sequence: TGTGCCAGCAGCTTAGATCCCTTGGGACAGGGGAGTTATGGCTACACCTTC. This sequence encodes CASSLDPLGQGSYGYTF.